The clone carrying this TCR beta chain was counted a single time. CDR1 SGHRS and CDR2 YFSETQ come from the germline V gene. The CDR3 is 16 amino acids. V lost 7 bases, J lost 4 bases, and 22 bases lay in between. This entry is derived from a study of blood T cell repertoires in COVID-19. Profiling relied on immunoSEQ multiplex PCR, and the TCRdb table lists in-frame clones only, not all of them. The table shows fewer than 450,000 clones, with more than 85% occurring only once. Sample: PBMCs or T cells enriched from blood (not recorded which). The TCR sequence derives from a woman in her thirties who had recovered from COVID-19. The gene calls are TRBV5-1 and TRBJ2-3, with D possibly matching TRBD2 (5 bases). The CDR3 DNA follows: TGCGCCAGCGCCCACCGTACCGCGGGTTCCCCAGATACGCAGTATTTT. Amino acids: CASAHRTAGSPDTQYF.